The 23 T cell receptor beta chains given below trace back to one sample, sequenced in a study of OX40 agonist ivuxolimab in advanced cancers. Assay: immunoSEQ multiplex PCR; the TCRdb copy retains only in-frame clones and omits some. The sample includes tens of thousands of clones, around 84% of them seen just once. Sequenced here: CD4+ or CD8+ T cells sorted from blood, sampled in a trial of the OX40 agonist ivuxolimab. Receptors originate from an adult with an advanced solid tumor such as melanoma, head and neck, liver or kidney cancer.

The chain has TRBV5-1 and TRBJ2-5; D gene uncertain. Germline V gene data show CDR1 as SGHRS and CDR2 as YFSETQ. The CDR3 runs 13 residues. V lost 0 bases and J 2 bases, leaving 5 bases between the germline ends. The CDR3 sequence is CASSLGMQETQYF. The CDR3 DNA sequence: TGCGCCAGCAGCTTGGGCATGCAAGAGACCCAGTACTTC.

The chain recombines TRBV29-1 with TRBJ2-1; no clear D gene. The V end was cut by 4 bases, the J end by 12 bases, with 19 bases between. Germline lookup yields CDR1 SQVTM and CDR2 ANQGSEA. This CDR3 is 13 amino acids long. The CDR3 loop is CSVVTTLPQWQFF. The CDR3 nucleotides are TGCAGCGTTGTAACAACCCTTCCCCAATGGCAGTTCTTC.

This clone was seen a single time. The chain is built from TRBV27 and TRBJ2-1; D tentatively fits TRBD1 or TRBD2 (5 bases each). CDR3 length: 14 residues. The germline gives CDR1 MNHEY, CDR2 SMNVEV (reference sequence). The germline V and J ends were trimmed by 1 base and 9 bases, with 13 bases remaining between them. CDR3 loop: CASSLFAGTAEQFF. CDR3 nucleotide sequence: TGTGCCAGCAGTTTATTTGCCGGGACGGCTGAGCAGTTCTTC.

In this sample, this clone turned up once. The chain joins TRBV21-1 to TRBJ2-2; the listed D gene, TRBD1, was not tested against the DNA. TRBV21-1 is a documented pseudogene. The CDR3 consists of 18 residues. The CDR3 spells CASSKLYTGGFRTGELFF. DNA of the CDR3: TGTGCCAGCAGCAAATTGTACACAGGGGGATTTCGCACCGGGGAGCTGTTTTTT.

V usage is TRBV18 and J usage is TRBJ1-3, with a weak D call TRBD1 (6 bases). Trimming removed 3 bases at V and 0 bases at J, with 9 bases between. Germline CDR1 and CDR2: KGHSH and LQKENI. CDR3 size: 15 residues. CDR3 sequence (DNA): TGTGCCAGCTCACCTGGACAGTTCTCTGGAAACACCATATATTTT. This sequence encodes CASSPGQFSGNTIYF.

The table lists this clone with a few counts. This chain uses TRBV28 with TRBJ2-7; D remains ambiguous. V lost 6 bases to trimming and J lost 6 bases, with 12 bases between them. From germline, CDR1 is MDHEN and CDR2 SYDVKM. The length of the CDR3 is 12 residues. In DNA, the CDR3 is TGTGCCAGCAGCCTAGACACCGTCGAGCAGTACTTC. This translates into CASSLDTVEQYF.

The V and J genes are TRBV29-1 and TRBJ2-3; tentative D call: TRBD1 (6 bases). The V gene's germline CDR1 is SQVTM and CDR2 ANQGSEA. Trimming took off 5 bases at V and 1 base at J, with 13 bases between the two ends. The CDR3 sequence is 14 residues long. The CDR3 nucleotides read TGCAGCGTTTTACAGGGATCTGGCACAGATACGCAGTATTTT. As protein: CSVLQGSGTDTQYF.

This clone showed up just a few times. J is TRBJ2-3 and V is TRBV6-5; D gene uncertain. Germline V gene lookup returns CDR1 MNHEY and CDR2 SVGAGI. Trimming cost V 7 bases and J 3 bases, with 11 bases left between them. The CDR3 is 13 amino acids. The CDR3 loop reads CASTPPGTDTQYF. The CDR3 coding sequence is TGTGCCAGCACCCCTCCGGGTACAGATACGCAGTATTTT.

This sequence joins TRBV4-1 and TRBJ2-1; TRBD2 matches at 7 bases. The ends lost 0 bases at V and 5 bases at J; junction bases unmatched: 16. Germline loops: CDR1 MGHRA, CDR2 YSYEKL. This CDR3 is built from 19 residues. CDR3 protein: CASSQDLGSGIRLNNEQFF. CDR3 DNA sequence: TGCGCCAGCAGCCAAGATTTGGGGAGCGGGATACGACTTAACAATGAGCAGTTCTTC.

This clone was picked up one time. The genes are TRBV27 and TRBJ2-7, with a possible D match to TRBD2 (6 bases). Germline loops: CDR1 MNHEY, CDR2 SMNVEV (reference sequence). V was cut by 2 bases and J by 6 bases, with 11 bases left in between. The CDR3 has 13 amino acids. CDR3 in DNA: TGTGCCAGCAGTTTAAGAGACGGGGGCGAGCAGTACTTC. Amino acids: CASSLRDGGEQYF.

V and J are TRBV11-3 and TRBJ2-1, with 9 bases matching TRBD2. The CDR3 covers 13 residues. V lost 5 bases, J lost 10 bases, and 6 bases stayed unmatched. In germline, CDR1 is SGHNT, CDR2 YENEEA. Here the CDR3 reads CASSTTSGPEQFF. The CDR3 coding sequence is TGTGCCAGCAGCACTACTAGCGGGCCGGAGCAGTTCTTC.

This sequence joins TRBV7-8 and TRBJ1-1; D not resolved. V lost 1 base and J lost 1, with 7 bases in between. CDR3 length: 14 residues. The germline V gene has CDR1 SGHVS and CDR2 FQNEAQ. The CDR3 protein is CASSLVSGNTEAFF. As DNA, the CDR3 is TGTGCCAGCAGCTTAGTTTCAGGGAACACTGAAGCTTTCTTT.

The gene calls are TRBV19 and TRBJ1-2; no clear D. CDR3 length: 13 residues. The germline V gene has CDR1 LNHDA and CDR2 SQIVND (reference sequence). Trimming removed 0 bases at V and 5 bases at J, with 7 bases between. The CDR3 coding sequence is TGTGCCAGTAGTATAGAGGCGGAGTATGGCTACACCTTC. It specifies CASSIEAEYGYTF.

In this sample, this clone turned up once. The genes are TRBV5-1 and TRBJ2-4; 10 bases match TRBD2. CDR1 SGHRS and CDR2 YFSETQ come from the germline V gene. V lost 4 bases and J lost 8; bases outside the gene matches: 9. The CDR3 is 15 amino acids. The CDR3 region is CASSNSSSGRDIQYF. DNA of the CDR3: TGCGCCAGCAGCAATTCTAGCAGCGGGAGGGACATTCAGTACTTC.

The rearrangement joins TRBV7-2 to TRBJ2-2; D tentatively reads TRBD1 or TRBD2 (5 bases each). Trimming shortened V by 2 bases and J by 4 bases, and 14 bases separated the two germline ends. CDR3 size: 16 residues. CDR1 and CDR2 from the germline V gene are SGHTA and FQGNSA. The CDR3 loop reads CASSLISGTITGELFF. The CDR3 region has the DNA TGTGCCAGCAGCTTAATTTCCGGGACGATCACCGGGGAGCTGTTTTTT.

V is TRBV11-2 and J is TRBJ2-6, with D unclear. The CDR3 extends over 15 amino acids. Germline loops: CDR1 SGHAT, CDR2 FQNNGV. Deletions cut 0 bases from V and 0 bases from J, with 3 bases between. The chain's CDR3 is CASSLDFSGANVLTF. CDR3 in DNA: TGTGCCAGCAGCTTAGACTTCTCTGGGGCCAACGTCCTGACTTTC. Drawing the rest from reference TRBV11-2 and TRBJ2-6, the complete variable domain is EAGVAQSPRYKIIEKRQSVAFWCNPISGHATLYWYQQILGQGPKLLIQFQNNGVVDDSQLPKDRFSAERLKGVDSTLKIQPAKLEDSAVYLCASSLDFSGANVLTFGAGSRLTVL.

The rearrangement joins TRBV27 to TRBJ2-5, with 12 bases aligning to TRBD2. The germline gives CDR1 MNHEY, CDR2 SMNVEV (reference sequence). Trimming cost V 4 bases and J 4 bases; bases outside gene matches: 4. CDR3 length: 15 residues. The CDR3 protein is CASSSGLAGRETQYF. CDR3 bases: TGTGCCAGCAGTTCAGGACTAGCGGGGCGAGAGACCCAGTACTTC.

This sequence joins TRBV11-3 and TRBJ2-1; TRBD2 aligns across 10 bases. Losses at the gene ends were 5 bases for V and 4 bases for J; bases not matched to a gene: 2. CDR3 length: 14 amino acids. CDR1 SGHNT and CDR2 YENEEA come from the germline V gene. This chain's CDR3 is CASSSSGGYNEQFF. Here the CDR3 DNA reads TGTGCCAGCAGCAGTAGCGGGGGGTACAATGAGCAGTTCTTC.

This clone was picked up one time. The chain couples TRBV30 to TRBJ2-5; D not resolved. The CDR3 spans 13 residues. The ends were cut back, 2 bases at V and 7 bases at J, with 14 bases in the middle. Germline V gene lookup returns CDR1 GTSNPN and CDR2 SVGIG (reference sequence). CDR3 bases: TGTGCCTGGAGTACGAGGTCAAAAGGGACCCAGTACTTC. It codes for CAWSTRSKGTQYF.

This clone occurred once. V gene TRBV6-1 combines with J gene TRBJ2-3; D unclear. The length of the CDR3 is 15 residues. With 1 base removed from V and 3 bases from J, the gap between germline ends came to 11 bases. Germline V gene sequence: CDR1 MNHNS, CDR2 SASEGT. The CDR3 sequence: CASSEVRLGTDTQYF. The CDR3 nucleotides read TGTGCCAGCAGTGAAGTGCGTCTAGGAACAGATACGCAGTATTTT.

The V call is TRBV28, the J call TRBJ2-1; D perhaps matches TRBD2 (5 bases). The length of the CDR3 is 15 residues. Trimming took 6 bases from V and 10 from J, leaving 22 bases between them. Germline V CDR1 and CDR2: MDHEN, SYDVKM. CDR3 nucleotides: TGTGCCAGCAGCCCGTATGCGCCGGGGAGTGGGGAGCAGTTCTTC. Its protein product is CASSPYAPGSGEQFF.

The V gene is TRBV10-2, the J gene TRBJ2-2, with 10 bases lining up with TRBD2. This CDR3 comprises 15 residues. Germline lookup yields CDR1 WSHSY and CDR2 SAAADI. The J segment lost 5 bases and the V segment lost 6 bases, leaving 6 bases of the junction unmatched. The CDR3 is CASRSLAGSTGELFF. CDR3 coding DNA: TGCGCCAGCAGATCACTAGCGGGATCGACCGGGGAGCTGTTTTTT.

V usage is TRBV7-9 and J usage is TRBJ2-1; D perhaps matches TRBD1 (6 bases). Germline V gives CDR1 SEHNR, CDR2 FQNEAQ (reference sequence). V shed 2 bases and J shed 7 bases, with 15 bases lying between them. The CDR3 contains 15 residues. CDR3 sequence: CASSLYQGLLNEQFF. The CDR3 coding sequence is TGTGCCAGCAGCTTATATCAGGGGCTCTTGAATGAGCAGTTCTTC. Complete variable domain (other parts from reference TRBV7-9 and TRBJ2-1): DTGVSQNPRHKITKRGQNVTFRCDPISEHNRLYWYRQTLGQGPEFLTYFQNEAQLEKSRLLSDRFSAERPKGSFSTLEIQRTEQGDSAMYLCASSLYQGLLNEQFFGPGTRLTVL.